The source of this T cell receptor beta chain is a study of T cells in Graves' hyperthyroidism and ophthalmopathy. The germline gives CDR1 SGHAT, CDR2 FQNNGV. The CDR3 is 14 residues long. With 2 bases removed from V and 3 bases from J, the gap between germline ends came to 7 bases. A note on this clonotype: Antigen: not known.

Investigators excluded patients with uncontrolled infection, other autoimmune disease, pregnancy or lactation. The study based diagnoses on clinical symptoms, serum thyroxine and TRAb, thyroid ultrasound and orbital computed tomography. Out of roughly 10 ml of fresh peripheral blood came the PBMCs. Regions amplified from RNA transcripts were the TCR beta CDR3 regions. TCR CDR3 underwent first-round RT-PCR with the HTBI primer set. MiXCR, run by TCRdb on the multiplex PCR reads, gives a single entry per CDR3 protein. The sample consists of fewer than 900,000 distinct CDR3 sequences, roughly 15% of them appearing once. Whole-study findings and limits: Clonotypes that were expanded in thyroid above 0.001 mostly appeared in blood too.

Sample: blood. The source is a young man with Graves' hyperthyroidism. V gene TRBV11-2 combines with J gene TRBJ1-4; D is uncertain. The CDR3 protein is CASSLWLANEKLFF. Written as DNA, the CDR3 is TGTGCCAGCAGCTTATGGTTGGCTAATGAAAAACTGTTTTTT.